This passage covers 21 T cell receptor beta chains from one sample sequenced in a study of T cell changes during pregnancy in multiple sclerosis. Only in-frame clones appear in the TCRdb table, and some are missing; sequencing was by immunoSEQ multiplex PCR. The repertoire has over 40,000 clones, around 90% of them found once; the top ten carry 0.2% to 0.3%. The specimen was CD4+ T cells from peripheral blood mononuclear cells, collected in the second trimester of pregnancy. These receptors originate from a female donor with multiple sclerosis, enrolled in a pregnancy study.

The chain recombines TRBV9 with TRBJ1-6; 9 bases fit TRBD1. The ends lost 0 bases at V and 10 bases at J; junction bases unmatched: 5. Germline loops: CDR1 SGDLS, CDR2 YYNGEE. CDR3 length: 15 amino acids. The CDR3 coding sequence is TGTGCCAGCAGCGTAGCCGGGACAGGGCTCTCACCCCTCCACTTT. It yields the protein CASSVAGTGLSPLHF.

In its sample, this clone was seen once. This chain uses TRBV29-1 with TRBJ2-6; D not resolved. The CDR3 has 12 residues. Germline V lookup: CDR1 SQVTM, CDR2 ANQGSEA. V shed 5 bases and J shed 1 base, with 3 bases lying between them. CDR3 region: CSVQSGANVLTF. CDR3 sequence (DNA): TGCAGCGTTCAATCTGGGGCCAACGTCCTGACTTTC. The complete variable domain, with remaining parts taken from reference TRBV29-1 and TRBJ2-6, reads SAVISQKPSRDICQRGTSLTIQCQVDSQVTMMFWYRQQPGQSLTLIATANQGSEATYESGFVIDKFPISRPNLTFSTLTVSNMSPEDSSIYLCSVQSGANVLTFGAGSRLTVL.

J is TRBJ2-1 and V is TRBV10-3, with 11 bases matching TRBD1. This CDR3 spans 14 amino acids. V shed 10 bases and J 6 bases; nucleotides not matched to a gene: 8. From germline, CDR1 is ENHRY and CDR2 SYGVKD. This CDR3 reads CASTGTGGFNEQFF. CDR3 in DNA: TGTGCCAGTACCGGGACAGGGGGATTCAATGAGCAGTTCTTC.

CDR3 sequence reads: CASSEVRVGSEKLFF. CDR3 sequence (DNA): TGTGCCAGCAGTGAAGTTAGGGTAGGGAGTGAAAAACTGTTTTTT. This chain uses TRBV6-1 with TRBJ1-4; no clear D gene. Germline CDR1 reads MNHNS; CDR2 reads SASEGT. The CDR3 contains 15 residues. V dropped 1 base and J dropped 7 bases, with 13 bases sitting between them.

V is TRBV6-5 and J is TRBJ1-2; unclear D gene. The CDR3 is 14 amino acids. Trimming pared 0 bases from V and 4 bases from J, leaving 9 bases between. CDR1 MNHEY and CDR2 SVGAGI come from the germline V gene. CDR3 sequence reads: CASSYSSGVYGYTF. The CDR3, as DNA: TGTGCCAGCAGTTACTCTTCCGGGGTCTATGGCTACACCTTC.

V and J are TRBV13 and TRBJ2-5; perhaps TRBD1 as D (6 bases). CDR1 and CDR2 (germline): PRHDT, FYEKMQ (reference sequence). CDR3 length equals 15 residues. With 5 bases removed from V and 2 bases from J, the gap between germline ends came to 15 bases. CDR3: CASSPDRWGQETQYF. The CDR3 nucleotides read TGTGCCAGCAGCCCAGACAGGTGGGGGCAAGAGACCCAGTACTTC.

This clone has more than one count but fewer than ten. CDR3 residues: CAISELRGDSPLHF. CDR3 DNA sequence: TGTGCCATCAGTGAGCTCAGGGGGGATTCACCCCTCCACTTT. The chain employs TRBV10-3 and TRBJ1-6; 7 positions agree with TRBD1. The CDR3 totals 14 residues. V lost 2 bases and J lost 8; bases outside the gene matches: 3. The germline V gene has CDR1 ENHRY and CDR2 SYGVKD.

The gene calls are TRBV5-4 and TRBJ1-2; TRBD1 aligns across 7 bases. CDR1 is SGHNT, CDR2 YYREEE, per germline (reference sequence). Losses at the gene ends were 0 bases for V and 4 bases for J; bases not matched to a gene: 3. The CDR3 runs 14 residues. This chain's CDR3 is CASSLGQGSYGYTF. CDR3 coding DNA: TGTGCCAGCAGCTTGGGACAGGGTAGCTATGGCTACACCTTC.

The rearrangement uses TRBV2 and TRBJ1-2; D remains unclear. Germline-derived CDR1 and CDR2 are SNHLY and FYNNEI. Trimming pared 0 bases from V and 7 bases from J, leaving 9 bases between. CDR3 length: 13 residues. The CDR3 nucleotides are TGTGCCAGCAGTGAAGCCCCGAGGGCTGGCTACACCTTC. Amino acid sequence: CASSEAPRAGYTF. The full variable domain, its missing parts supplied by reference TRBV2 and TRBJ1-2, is EPEVTQTPSHQVTQMGQEVILRCVPISNHLYFYWYRQILGQKVEFLVSFYNNEISEKSEIFDDQFSVERPDGSNFTLKIRSTKLEDSAMYFCASSEAPRAGYTFGSGTRLTVV.

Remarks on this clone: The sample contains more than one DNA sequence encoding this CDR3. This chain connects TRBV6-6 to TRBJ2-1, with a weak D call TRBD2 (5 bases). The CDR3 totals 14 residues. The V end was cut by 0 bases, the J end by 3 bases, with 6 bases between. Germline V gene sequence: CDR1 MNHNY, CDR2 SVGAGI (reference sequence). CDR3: CASSYSRVYNEQFF. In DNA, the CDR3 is TGTGCCAGCAGTTACTCGAGGGTCTACAATGAGCAGTTCTTC.

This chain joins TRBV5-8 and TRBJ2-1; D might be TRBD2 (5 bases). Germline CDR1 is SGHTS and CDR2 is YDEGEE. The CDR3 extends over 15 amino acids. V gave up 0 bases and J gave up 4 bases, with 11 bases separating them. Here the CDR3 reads CASSLVGRMYNEQFF. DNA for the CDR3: TGTGCCAGCAGCTTGGTTGGGAGAATGTACAATGAGCAGTTCTTC.

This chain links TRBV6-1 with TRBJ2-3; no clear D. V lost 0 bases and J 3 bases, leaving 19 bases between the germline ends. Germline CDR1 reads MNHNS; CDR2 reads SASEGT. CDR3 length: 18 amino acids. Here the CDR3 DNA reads TGTGCCAGCAGTGAAGCGCGGTCCCCCTGGCCTAGGACAGATACGCAGTATTTT. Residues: CASSEARSPWPRTDTQYF.

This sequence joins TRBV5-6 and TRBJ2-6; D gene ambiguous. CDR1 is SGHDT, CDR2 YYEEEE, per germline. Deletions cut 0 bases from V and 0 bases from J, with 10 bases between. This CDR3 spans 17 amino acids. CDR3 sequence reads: CASSLAQLLSGANVLTF. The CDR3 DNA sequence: TGTGCCAGCAGCTTGGCACAGCTACTCTCTGGGGCCAACGTCCTGACTTTC.

CDR3 sequence: CASSIDGLAGAPNSYNEQFF. The CDR3 DNA reads as TGTGCCAGTAGTATAGACGGACTAGCGGGGGCACCAAACTCCTACAATGAGCAGTTCTTC. The J gene is TRBJ2-1, the V gene TRBV19, with 13 bases lining up with TRBD2. The CDR3 totals 20 residues. Germline trimming cut 0 bases from V and 0 bases from J; bases unmatched to any gene: 8. Germline-derived CDR1 and CDR2 are LNHDA and SQIVND (reference sequence).

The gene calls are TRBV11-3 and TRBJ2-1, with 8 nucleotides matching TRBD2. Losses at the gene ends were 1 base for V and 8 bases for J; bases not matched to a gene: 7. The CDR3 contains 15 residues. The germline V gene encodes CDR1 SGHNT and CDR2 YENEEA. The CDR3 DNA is TGTGCCAGCAGCTTAGTTCGGGGGGGCCCGGATGAGCAGTTCTTC. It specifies CASSLVRGGPDEQFF.

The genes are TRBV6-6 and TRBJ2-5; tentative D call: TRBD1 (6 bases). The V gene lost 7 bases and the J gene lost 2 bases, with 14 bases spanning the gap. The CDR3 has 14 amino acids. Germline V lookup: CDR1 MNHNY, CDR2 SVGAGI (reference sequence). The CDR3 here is CASTRRGGQETQYF. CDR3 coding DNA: TGTGCCAGCACCCGCAGGGGTGGGCAAGAGACCCAGTACTTC.

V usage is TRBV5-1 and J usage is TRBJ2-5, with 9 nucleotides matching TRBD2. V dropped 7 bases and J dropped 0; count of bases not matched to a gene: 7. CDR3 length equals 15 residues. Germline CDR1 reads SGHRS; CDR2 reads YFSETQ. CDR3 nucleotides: TGCGCCAGCCTACCGACTAGCGGAGACCAAGAGACCCAGTACTTC. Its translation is CASLPTSGDQETQYF. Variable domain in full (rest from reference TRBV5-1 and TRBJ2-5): KAGVTQTPRYLIKTRGQQVTLSCSPISGHRSVSWYQQTPGQGLQFLFEYFSETQRNKGNFPGRFSGRQFSNSRSEMNVSTLELGDSALYLCASLPTSGDQETQYFGPGTRLLVL.

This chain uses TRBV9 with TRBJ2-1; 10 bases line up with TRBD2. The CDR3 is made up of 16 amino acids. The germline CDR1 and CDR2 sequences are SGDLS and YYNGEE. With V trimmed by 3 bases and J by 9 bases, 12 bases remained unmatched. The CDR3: CASSAGALAGAGEQFF. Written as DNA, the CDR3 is TGTGCCAGCAGCGCTGGTGCCCTAGCGGGGGCCGGTGAGCAGTTCTTC. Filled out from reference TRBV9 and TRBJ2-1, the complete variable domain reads DSGVTQTPKHLITATGQRVTLRCSPRSGDLSVYWYQQSLDQGLQFLIQYYNGEERAKGNILERFSAQQFPDLHSELNLSSLELGDSALYFCASSAGALAGAGEQFFGPGTRLTVL.

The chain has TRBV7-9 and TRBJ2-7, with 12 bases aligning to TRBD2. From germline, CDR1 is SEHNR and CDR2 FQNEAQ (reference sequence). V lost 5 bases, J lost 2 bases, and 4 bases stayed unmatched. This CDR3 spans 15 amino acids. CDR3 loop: CASSNRLAGAYEQYF. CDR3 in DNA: TGTGCCAGCAGCAACCGACTAGCGGGGGCCTACGAGCAGTACTTC.

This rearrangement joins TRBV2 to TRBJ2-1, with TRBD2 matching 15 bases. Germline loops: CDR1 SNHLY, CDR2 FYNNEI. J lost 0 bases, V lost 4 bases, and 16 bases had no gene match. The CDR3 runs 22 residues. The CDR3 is CASSAILARTSGGGSSYNEQFF. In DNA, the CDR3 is TGTGCCAGCAGTGCCATCCTAGCGAGGACTAGCGGGGGGGGGAGCTCCTACAATGAGCAGTTCTTC.

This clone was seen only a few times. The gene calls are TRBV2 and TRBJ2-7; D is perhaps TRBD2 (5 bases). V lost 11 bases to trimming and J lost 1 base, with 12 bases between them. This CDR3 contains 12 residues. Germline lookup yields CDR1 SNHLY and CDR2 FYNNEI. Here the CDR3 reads CAVEEGSYEQYF. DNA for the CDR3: TGTGCCGTTGAAGAGGGATCCTACGAGCAGTACTTC.